This T cell receptor beta chain comes out of a study of cytomegalovirus exposure and HLA in healthy donors. Worth noting for this clone: Its antigen remains unknown.

General study findings and limits: Reports described diagnosis of cytomegalovirus status by the classifier as highly specific and sensitive. TCR beta chains numbering about 160 were designated cytomegalovirus-associated. For presence/absence analyses, sequencing depth was assumed to be roughly uniform across donors.

With 60 Vbeta and 13 Jbeta primers, the PCR was carried out. The authors' processing: Approximately 12 million of 80 million to 85 million unique TCR beta chains were shared, per a later count. Profiled with immunoSEQ multiplex PCR; TCRdb holds only in-frame clones, not every one. The DNA gave D and trimming, while V, J and clone size come from that table. The sample holds 150,000 to 200,000 clones; around 82% are singletons and the top ten take about 0.26%. After removal of 7 bases from V and 8 bases from J, the junction contained 11 bases not matched to a gene. CDR1 and CDR2 from the germline V gene are GTSNPN and SVGIG (reference sequence). The CDR3 has 13 residues.

This sequence was found in a boy between 10 and 17 years old in good health and CMV-seronegative. Sequencing was carried out using PBMCs. The chain combines TRBV30 with TRBJ2-1; TRBD2 matches at 7 bases. CDR3 bases: TGTGCCTCCGACTACACCAGCGGGGATGAGCAGTTCTTC. Translating it yields CASDYTSGDEQFF.